This T cell receptor (beta chain) was obtained from a study of blood T cell repertoires in COVID-19. Study details: T cells, B-cell-depleted T cells, or PBMCs provided the cDNA or gDNA that served as material.

Enrollment of patients from Seattle took place during active infection, with longitudinal follow-up. Original handling: Using reference gene primer amplification, nucleated cell counts were estimated. Profiling relied on immunoSEQ multiplex PCR, and the TCRdb table lists in-frame clones only, not all of them. From that table come the V and J calls and clone size; the DNA was used to work out D and trimming. The sample yields about 150,000 clones, more than 75% seen once. The V gene's germline CDR1 is MNHEY and CDR2 SVGEGT. Trimming cost V 2 bases and J 0 bases, with 11 bases left between them. There are 16 residues in the CDR3.

The V and J genes are TRBV6-2 or TRBV6-3 and TRBJ1-5; D is uncertain. The sequence derives from a woman in her 70s with COVID-19, enrolled during active disease. The source material was peripheral blood. The CDR3 here is CASSYLPVNSNQPQHF. As DNA, the CDR3 is TGTGCCAGCAGTTACCTGCCAGTAAATAGCAATCAGCCCCAGCATTTT.